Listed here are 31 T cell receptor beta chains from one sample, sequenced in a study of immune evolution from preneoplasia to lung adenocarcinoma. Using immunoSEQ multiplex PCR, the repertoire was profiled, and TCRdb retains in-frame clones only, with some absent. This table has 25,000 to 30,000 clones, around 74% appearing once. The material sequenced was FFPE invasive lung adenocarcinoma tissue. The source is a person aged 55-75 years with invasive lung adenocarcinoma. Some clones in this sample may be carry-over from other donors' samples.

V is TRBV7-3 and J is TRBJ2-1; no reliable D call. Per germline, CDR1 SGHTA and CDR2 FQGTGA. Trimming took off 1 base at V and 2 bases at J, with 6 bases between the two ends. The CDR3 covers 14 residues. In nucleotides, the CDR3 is TGTGCCAGCAGCTTAAACCTCGCCTACAATGAGCAGTTCTTC. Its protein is CASSLNLAYNEQFF. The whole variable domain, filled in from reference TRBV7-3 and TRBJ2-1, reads GAGVSQTPSNKVTEKGKYVELRCDPISGHTALYWYRQSLGQGPEFLIYFQGTGAADDSGLPNDRFFAVRPEGSVSTLKIQRTERGDSAVYLCASSLNLAYNEQFFGPGTRLTVL.

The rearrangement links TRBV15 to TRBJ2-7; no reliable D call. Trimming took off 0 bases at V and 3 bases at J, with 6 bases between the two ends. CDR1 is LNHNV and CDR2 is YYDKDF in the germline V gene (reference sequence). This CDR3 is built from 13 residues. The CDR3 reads CATSRDPSYEQYF. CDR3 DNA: TGTGCCACCAGCAGAGATCCCAGCTACGAGCAGTACTTC. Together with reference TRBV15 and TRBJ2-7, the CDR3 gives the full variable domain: DAMVIQNPRYQVTQFGKPVTLSCSQTLNHNVMYWYQQKSSQAPKLLFHYYDKDFNNEADTPDNFQSRRPNTSFCFLDIRSPGLGDTAMYLCATSRDPSYEQYFGPGTRLTVT.

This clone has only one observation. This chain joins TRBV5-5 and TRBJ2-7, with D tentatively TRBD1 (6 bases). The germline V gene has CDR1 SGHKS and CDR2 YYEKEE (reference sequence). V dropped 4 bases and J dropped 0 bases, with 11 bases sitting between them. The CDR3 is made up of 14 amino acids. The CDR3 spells CASSLWDNSYEQYF. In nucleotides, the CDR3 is TGTGCCAGCAGCCTGTGGGACAACTCCTACGAGCAGTACTTC.

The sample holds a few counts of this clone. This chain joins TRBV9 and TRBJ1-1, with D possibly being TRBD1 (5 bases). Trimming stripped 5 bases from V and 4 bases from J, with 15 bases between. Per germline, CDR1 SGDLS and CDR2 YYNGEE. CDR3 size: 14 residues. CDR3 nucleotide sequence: TGTGCCAGCAGTCCAGGGAAGAGGGTCACTGAAGCTTTCTTT. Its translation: CASSPGKRVTEAFF. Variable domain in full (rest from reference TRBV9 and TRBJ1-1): DSGVTQTPKHLITATGQRVTLRCSPRSGDLSVYWYQQSLDQGLQFLIQYYNGEERAKGNILERFSAQQFPDLHSELNLSSLELGDSALYFCASSPGKRVTEAFFGQGTRLTVV.

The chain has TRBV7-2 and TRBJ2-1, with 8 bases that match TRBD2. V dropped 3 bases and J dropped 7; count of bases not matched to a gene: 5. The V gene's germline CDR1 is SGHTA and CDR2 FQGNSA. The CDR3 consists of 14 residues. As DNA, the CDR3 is TGTGCCAGCAGCTTCGGCGGGAGGACAAATGAGCAGTTCTTC. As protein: CASSFGGRTNEQFF.

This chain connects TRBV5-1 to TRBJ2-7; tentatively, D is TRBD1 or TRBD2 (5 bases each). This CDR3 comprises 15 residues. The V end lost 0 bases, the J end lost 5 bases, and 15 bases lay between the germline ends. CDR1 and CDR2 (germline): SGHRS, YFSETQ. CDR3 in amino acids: CASSLGPGPPDEQYV. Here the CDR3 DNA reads TGCGCCAGCAGCTTGGGGCCGGGACCCCCAGACGAGCAGTACGTC.

The CDR3 nucleotides are TGCGCCAGCAGCTTGGCCGCGACAGGAAACACCATATATTTT. Its protein product is CASSLAATGNTIYF. This chain joins TRBV5-1 and TRBJ1-3; D is unresolved. In germline, CDR1 is SGHRS, CDR2 YFSETQ. The germline V and J ends were trimmed by 0 bases and 4 bases, with 8 bases remaining between them. This CDR3 contains 14 residues.

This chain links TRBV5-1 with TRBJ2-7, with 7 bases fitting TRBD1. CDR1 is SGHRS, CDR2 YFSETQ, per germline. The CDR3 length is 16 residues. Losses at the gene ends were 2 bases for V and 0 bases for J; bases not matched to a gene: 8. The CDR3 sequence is CASSLRTGFPSYEQYF. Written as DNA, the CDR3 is TGCGCCAGCAGCTTACGGACAGGATTCCCCTCCTACGAGCAGTACTTC.

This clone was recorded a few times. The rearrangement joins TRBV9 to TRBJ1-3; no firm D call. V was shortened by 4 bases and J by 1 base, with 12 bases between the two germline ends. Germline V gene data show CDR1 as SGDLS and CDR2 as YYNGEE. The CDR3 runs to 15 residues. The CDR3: CASSPQSGSGNTIYF. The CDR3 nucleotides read TGTGCCAGCAGCCCCCAATCGGGATCTGGAAACACCATATATTTT.

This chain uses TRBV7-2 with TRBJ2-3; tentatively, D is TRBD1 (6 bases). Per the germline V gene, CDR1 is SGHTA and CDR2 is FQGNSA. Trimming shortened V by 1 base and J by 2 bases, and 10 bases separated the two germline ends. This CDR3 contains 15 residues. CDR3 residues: CASSLGQGPTDTQYF. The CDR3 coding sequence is TGTGCCAGCAGCTTAGGCCAGGGGCCCACAGATACGCAGTATTTT.

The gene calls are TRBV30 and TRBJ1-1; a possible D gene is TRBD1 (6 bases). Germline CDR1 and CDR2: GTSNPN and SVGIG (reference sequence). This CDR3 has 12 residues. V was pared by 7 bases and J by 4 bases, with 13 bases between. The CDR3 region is CAFKWGATEAFF. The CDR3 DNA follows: TGTGCCTTTAAGTGGGGGGCCACTGAAGCTTTCTTT.

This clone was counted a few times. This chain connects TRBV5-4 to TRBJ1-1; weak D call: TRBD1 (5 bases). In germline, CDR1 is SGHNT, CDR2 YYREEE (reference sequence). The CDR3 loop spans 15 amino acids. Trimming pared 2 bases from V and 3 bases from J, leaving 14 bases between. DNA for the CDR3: TGTGCCAGCAGCTTTGGGAGGGGACGAGACACTGAAGCTTTCTTT. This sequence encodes CASSFGRGRDTEAFF.

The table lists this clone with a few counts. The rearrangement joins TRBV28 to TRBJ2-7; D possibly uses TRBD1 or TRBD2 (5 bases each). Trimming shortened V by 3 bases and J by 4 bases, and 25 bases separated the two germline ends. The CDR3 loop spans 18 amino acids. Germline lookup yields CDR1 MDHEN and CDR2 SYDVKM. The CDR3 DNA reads TGTGCCAGCAGTTTGGAGAGGGGTCTGGTGGGAGCGGAGTACGAGCAGTACTTC. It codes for CASSLERGLVGAEYEQYF. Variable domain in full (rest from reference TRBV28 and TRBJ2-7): DVKVTQSSRYLVKRTGEKVFLECVQDMDHENMFWYRQDPGLGLRLIYFSYDVKMKEKGDIPEGYSVSREKKERFSLILESASTNQTSMYLCASSLERGLVGAEYEQYFGPGTRLTVT.

CDR3 DNA sequence: TGTGCCAGCAGCTTGTACGGGACTAGCGGCACAGATACGCAGTATTTT. It encodes CASSLYGTSGTDTQYF. The chain combines TRBV11-2 with TRBJ2-3; 10 positions match TRBD2. This CDR3 contains 16 residues. The V gene end was trimmed by 3 bases and the J gene end by 1 base; junction bases not matched to a gene: 4. Per germline, CDR1 SGHAT and CDR2 FQNNGV.

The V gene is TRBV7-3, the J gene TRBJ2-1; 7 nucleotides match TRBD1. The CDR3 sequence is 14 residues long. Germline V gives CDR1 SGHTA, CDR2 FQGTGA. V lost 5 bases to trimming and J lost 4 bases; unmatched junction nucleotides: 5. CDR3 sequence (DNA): TGTGCCAGCAGCCACGGACAGGCTTACAATGAGCAGTTCTTC. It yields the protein CASSHGQAYNEQFF.

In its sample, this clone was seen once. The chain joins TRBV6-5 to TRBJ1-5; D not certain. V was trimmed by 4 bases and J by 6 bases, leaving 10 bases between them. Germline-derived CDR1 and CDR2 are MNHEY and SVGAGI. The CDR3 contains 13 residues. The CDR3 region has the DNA TGTGCCAGCAGTTCCGAGGGTTCTCAGCCCCAGCATTTT. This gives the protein CASSSEGSQPQHF.

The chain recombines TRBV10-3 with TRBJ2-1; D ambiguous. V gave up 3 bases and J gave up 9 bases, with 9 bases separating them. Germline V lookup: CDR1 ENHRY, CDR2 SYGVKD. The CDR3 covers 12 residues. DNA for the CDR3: TGTGCCATCAGTGAAACTTTAGGTGAGCAGTTCTTC. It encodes CAISETLGEQFF.

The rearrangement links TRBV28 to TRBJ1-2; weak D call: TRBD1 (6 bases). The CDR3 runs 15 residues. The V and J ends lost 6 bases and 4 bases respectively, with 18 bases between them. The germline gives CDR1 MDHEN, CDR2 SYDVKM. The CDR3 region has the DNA TGTGCCAGCAGGGCAGAGGGGGGAAGTGGCTATGGCTACACCTTC. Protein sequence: CASRAEGGSGYGYTF.

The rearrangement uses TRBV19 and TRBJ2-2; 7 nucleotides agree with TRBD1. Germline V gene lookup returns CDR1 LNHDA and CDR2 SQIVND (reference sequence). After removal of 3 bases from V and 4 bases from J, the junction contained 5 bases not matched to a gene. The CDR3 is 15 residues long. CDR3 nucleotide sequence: TGTGCCAGTAGTATTGACAGGGTGGGCACCGGGGAGCTGTTTTTT. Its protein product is CASSIDRVGTGELFF.

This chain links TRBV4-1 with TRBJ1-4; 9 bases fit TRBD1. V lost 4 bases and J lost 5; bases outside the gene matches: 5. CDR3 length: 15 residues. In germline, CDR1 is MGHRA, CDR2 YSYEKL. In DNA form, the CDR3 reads TGCGCCAGCAGCCCGCGGACAGGGGCGAATGAAAAACTGTTTTTT. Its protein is CASSPRTGANEKLFF.

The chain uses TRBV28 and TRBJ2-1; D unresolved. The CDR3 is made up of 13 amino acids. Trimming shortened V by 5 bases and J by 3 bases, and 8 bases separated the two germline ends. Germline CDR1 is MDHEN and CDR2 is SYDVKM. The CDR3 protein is CASSTGYYNEQFF. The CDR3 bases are TGTGCCAGCAGTACTGGATACTACAATGAGCAGTTCTTC.

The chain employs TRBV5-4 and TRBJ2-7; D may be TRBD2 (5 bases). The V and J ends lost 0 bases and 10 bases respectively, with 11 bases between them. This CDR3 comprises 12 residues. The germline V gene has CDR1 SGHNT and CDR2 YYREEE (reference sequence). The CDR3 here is CASSLVPGEQYF. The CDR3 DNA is TGTGCCAGCAGCTTGGTTCCCGGGGAACAGTACTTC.

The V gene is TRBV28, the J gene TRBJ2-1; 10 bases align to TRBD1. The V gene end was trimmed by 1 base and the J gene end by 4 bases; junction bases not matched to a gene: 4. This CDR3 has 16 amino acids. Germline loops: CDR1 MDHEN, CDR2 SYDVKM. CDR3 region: CASSLLTGGLYNEQFF. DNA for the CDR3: TGTGCCAGCAGTTTATTGACAGGGGGCCTGTACAATGAGCAGTTCTTC.

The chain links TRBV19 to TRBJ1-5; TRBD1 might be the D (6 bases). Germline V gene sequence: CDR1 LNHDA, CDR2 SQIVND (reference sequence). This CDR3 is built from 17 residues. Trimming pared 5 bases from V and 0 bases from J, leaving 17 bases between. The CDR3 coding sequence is TGTGCCAGTAGTCCCACAGGGATAGGATATAGCAATCAGCCCCAGCATTTT. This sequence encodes CASSPTGIGYSNQPQHF.

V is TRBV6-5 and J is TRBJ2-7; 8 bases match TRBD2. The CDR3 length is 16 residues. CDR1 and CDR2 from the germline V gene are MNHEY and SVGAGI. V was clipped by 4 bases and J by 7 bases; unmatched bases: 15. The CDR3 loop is CASSFGWGGRSLEQYF. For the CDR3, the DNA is TGTGCCAGCAGTTTCGGGTGGGGCGGGAGGTCCCTTGAGCAGTACTTC.

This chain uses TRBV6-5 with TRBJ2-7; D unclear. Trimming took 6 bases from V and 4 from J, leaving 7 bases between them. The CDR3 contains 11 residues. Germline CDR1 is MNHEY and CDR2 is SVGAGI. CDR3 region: CASRRLYEQYF. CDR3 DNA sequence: TGTGCCAGCAGGCGGTTATACGAGCAGTACTTC.

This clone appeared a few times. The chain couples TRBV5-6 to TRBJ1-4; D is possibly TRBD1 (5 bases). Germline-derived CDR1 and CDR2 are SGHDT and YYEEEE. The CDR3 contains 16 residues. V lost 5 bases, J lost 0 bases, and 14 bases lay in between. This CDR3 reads CASSPGPAATNEKLFF. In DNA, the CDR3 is TGTGCCAGCAGTCCAGGGCCGGCTGCAACTAATGAAAAACTGTTTTTT.

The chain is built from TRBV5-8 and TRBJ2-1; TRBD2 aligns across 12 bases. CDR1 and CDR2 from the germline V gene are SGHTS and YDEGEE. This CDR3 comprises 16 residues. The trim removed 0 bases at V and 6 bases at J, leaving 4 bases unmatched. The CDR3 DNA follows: TGTGCCAGCAGCTTGGGACTAGCGGGAGCAGGCAATGAGCAGTTCTTC. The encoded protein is CASSLGLAGAGNEQFF.

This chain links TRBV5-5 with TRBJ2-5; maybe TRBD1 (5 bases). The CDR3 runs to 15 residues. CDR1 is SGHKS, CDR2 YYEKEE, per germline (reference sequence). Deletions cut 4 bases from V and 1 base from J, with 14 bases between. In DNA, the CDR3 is TGTGCCAGCAGCCCCTGGGGCTCCTTCCAAGAGACCCAGTACTTC. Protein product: CASSPWGSFQETQYF. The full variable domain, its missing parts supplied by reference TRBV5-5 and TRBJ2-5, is DAGVTQSPTHLIKTRGQQVTLRCSPISGHKSVSWYQQVLGQGPQFIFQYYEKEERGRGNFPDRFSARQFPNYSSELNVNALLLGDSALYLCASSPWGSFQETQYFGPGTRLLVL.

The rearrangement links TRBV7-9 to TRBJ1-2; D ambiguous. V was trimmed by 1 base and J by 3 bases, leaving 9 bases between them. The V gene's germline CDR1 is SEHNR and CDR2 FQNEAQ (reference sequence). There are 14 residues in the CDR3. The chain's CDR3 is CASSLGAPYYGYTF. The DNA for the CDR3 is TGTGCCAGCAGCTTAGGGGCGCCGTACTATGGCTACACCTTC. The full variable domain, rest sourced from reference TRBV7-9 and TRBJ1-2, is DTGVSQNPRHKITKRGQNVTFRCDPISEHNRLYWYRQTLGQGPEFLTYFQNEAQLEKSRLLSDRFSAERPKGSFSTLEIQRTEQGDSAMYLCASSLGAPYYGYTFGSGTRLTVV.

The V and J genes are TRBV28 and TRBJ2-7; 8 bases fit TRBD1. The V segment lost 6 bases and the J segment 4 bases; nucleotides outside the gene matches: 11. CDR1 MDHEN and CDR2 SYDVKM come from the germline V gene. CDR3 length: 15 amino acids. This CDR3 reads CASSSLRQGTYEQYF. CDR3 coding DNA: TGTGCCAGCAGCTCGCTTCGACAGGGGACGTACGAGCAGTACTTC.